This entry features one T cell receptor (beta chain) sequence. The antigen is not known. Assay version v3.0 of immunoSEQ was used, and it was run at survey level. Repertoires were generated with immunoSEQ multiplex PCR, while TCRdb's copy carries only in-frame clones and drops some. In the table there are about 22,000 clones, over 75% of which are singletons. In the United States, treatment was given to all participants with HIV. CDR3 length equals 15 residues. Trimming stripped 4 bases from V and 6 bases from J, with 17 bases between. Germline CDR1 is SGDLS and CDR2 is YYNGEE. The data originate from a study of long-term antiretroviral therapy in people with HIV. Study-wide results and caveats: Clones that had undergone expansion before ART prevailed in the repertoire throughout all time points. Controls exceeded HIV repertoires in CDR3 length range.

The chain has TRBV9 and TRBJ2-1; D is perhaps TRBD2 (5 bases). The specimen was unsorted PBMCs, collected 1.8 years before starting antiretroviral therapy. The source is a woman aged 25 to 39 with HIV. CDR3 nucleotide sequence: TGTGCCAGCAGCCCTTGGGAGCAGACCTTCAATGAGCAGTTCTTC. This encodes CASSPWEQTFNEQFF.